This TCR beta chain was retrieved from a study of T-cell reconstitution after alpha-beta-depleted transplantation in children. Findings and limits, study-wide: Alpha-beta T cells present about two months after transplant were reported to originate from several hundred expanded graft clones. It was newly produced T cells that mostly accounted for T-cell counts and diversity one year after transplant.

With regard to this clonotype: Its target is not known.

The V segment lost 4 bases and the J segment 8 bases; nucleotides outside the gene matches: 9. Germline-derived CDR1 and CDR2 are SGHRS and YFSETQ. This CDR3 has 15 amino acids. As it was prepared, the TCRbeta library received unique molecular identifiers. TCRdb itself ran the PCR reads through MiXCR, one entry per CDR3 protein. The table records hundreds of thousands of distinct CDR3 sequences, under 15% of them present only once. V and J are TRBV5-1 and TRBJ1-6, with TRBD1 matching 7 bases. The input for sequencing was PBMCs, taken before TCRalphabeta/CD19-depleted stem cell transplant. This TCR came from a girl aged 2 to 9 with congenital amegakaryocytic thrombocytopenia, due to receive a stem cell transplant. CDR3 sequence reads: CASSAGTAKDSPLHF. Here the CDR3 DNA reads TGCGCCAGCAGCGCCGGGACAGCCAAGGATTCACCCCTCCACTTT.